Listed below are T cell receptor beta chains from one sample, sequenced in a study of T cell responses to AZD1222 COVID-19 vaccine. The protocol was immunoSEQ multiplex PCR, while the TCRdb copy is restricted to in-frame clones and leaves out a portion. The table records 140,000 to 150,000 clones, 80% to 95% of them present only once. This specimen was peripheral blood, taken on day 0 of AZD1222 vaccination. These receptors all stem from an adult in good health. Each CDR3 is given without its conserved first and last residue. Where a row states a size, it is once, few, many or the class of an expanded clone; other rows omit it.

CDR3,size,J,V
ASSPAAYQETQY,.,TRBJ2-5,TRBV7-2
ATTGAGELF,.,TRBJ2-2,TRBV10-3
ASSQTPGRSQYTQY,.,TRBJ2-3,TRBV4-2
ASSFWVGQGANEQY,.,TRBJ2-7,TRBV5-1
ASSLGGPYSNQPQH,.,TRBJ1-5,TRBV28
ASSSVQGAGTEAF,.,TRBJ1-1,TRBV6-5
ASSLGWSGGTDTQY,.,TRBJ2-3,TRBV5-1
ASSLGLGYYEQY,.,TRBJ2-7,TRBV5-1
ASSQDRGAGANVLT,few,TRBJ2-6,TRBV3-1/TRBV3-2
ASSEGTGRYEQY,.,TRBJ2-7,TRBV2
ASSFDTGNTIY,.,TRBJ1-3,TRBV11-2
ASSLNGGSTDTQY,.,TRBJ2-3,TRBV5-6
ASSMGSGTEAF,.,TRBJ1-1,TRBV19
ASSEVSGNTIY,.,TRBJ1-3,TRBV10-1
ASSTRLATETQY,once,TRBJ2-5,TRBV7-9
SVGHLYRVGVGYT,.,TRBJ1-2,TRBV29-1
ASSQGQINYGYT,.,TRBJ1-2,TRBV4-1
ASSYRLVAAEKLF,.,TRBJ1-4,TRBV6-5
ASSVLGADTDTQY,.,TRBJ2-3,TRBV9
ASSPSGGPQH,.,TRBJ1-5,TRBV2